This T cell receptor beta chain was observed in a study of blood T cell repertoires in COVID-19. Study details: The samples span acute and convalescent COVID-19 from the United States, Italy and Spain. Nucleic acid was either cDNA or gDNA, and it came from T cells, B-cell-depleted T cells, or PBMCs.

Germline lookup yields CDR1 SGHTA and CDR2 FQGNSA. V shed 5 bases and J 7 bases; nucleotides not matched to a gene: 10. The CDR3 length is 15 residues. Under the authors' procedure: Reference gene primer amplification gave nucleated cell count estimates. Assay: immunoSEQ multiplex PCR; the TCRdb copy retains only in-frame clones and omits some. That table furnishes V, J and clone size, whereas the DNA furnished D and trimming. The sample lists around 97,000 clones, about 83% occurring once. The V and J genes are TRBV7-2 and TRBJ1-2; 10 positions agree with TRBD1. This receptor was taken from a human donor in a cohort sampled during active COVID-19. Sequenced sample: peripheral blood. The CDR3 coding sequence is TGTGCCAGCAGCAGATCGACAGGGGGCCGTATTGGCTACACCTTC. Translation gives CASSRSTGGRIGYTF.